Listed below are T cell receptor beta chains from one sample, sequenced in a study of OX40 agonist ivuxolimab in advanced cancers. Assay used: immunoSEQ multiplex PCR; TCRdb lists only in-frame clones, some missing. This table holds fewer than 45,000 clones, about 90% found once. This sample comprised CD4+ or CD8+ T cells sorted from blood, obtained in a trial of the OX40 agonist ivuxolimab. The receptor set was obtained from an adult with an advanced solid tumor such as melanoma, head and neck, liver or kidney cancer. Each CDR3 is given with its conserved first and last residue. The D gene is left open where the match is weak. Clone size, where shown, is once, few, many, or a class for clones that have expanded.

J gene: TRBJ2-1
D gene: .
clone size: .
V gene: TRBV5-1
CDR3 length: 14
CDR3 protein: CASSLGTEGFEQFF
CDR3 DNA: TGCGCCAGCAGCTTGGGGACAGAGGGATTTGAGCAGTTCTTC

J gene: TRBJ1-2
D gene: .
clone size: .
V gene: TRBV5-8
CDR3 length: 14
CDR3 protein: CASSWGGDNYGYTF
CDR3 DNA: TGTGCCAGCAGCTGGGGGGGCGATAACTATGGCTACACCTTC

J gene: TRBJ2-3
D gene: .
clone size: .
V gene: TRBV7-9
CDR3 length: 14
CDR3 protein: CASSLDGGTDTQYF
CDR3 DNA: TGTGCCAGCAGCTTAGACGGAGGAACAGATACGCAGTATTTT

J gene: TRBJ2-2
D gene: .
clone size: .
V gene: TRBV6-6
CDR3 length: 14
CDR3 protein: CASSSTDNPGELFF
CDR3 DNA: TGTGCCAGCAGTTCGACGGACAACCCAGGGGAGCTGTTTTTT

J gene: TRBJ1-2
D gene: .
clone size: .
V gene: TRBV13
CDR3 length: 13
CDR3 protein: CASSREVNYGYTF
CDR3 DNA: TGTGCCAGCAGCCGAGAAGTTAACTATGGCTACACCTTC

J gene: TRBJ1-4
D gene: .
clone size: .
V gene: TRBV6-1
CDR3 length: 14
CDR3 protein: CASMSREYNEKLFF
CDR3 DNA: TGTGCCAGCATGAGTCGTGAATATAATGAAAAACTGTTTTTT

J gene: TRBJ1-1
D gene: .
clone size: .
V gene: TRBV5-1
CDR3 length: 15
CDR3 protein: CASSSTQTVNTEAFF
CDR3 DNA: TGCGCCAGCAGCTCCACCCAGACGGTGAACACTGAAGCTTTCTTT

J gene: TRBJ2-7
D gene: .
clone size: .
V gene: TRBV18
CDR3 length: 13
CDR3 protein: CASSPSIDHEQYF
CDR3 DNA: TGTGCCAGCTCACCGTCGATCGACCACGAGCAGTACTTC

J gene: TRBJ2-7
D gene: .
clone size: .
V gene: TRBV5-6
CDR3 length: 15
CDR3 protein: CASSFTRGGSYEQYF
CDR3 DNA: TGTGCCAGCAGCTTTACCAGGGGGGGCTCCTACGAGCAGTACTTC

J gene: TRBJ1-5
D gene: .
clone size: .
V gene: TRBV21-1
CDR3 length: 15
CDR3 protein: CASSKSRGCNQPQHF
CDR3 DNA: TGTGCCAGCAGCAAATCAAGGGGATGCAATCAGCCCCAGCATTTT

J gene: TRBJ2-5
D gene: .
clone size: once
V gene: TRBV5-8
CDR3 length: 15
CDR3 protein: CASSPGRGSQETQYF
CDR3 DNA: TGTGCCAGCAGCCCCGGAAGGGGTTCACAAGAGACCCAGTACTTC

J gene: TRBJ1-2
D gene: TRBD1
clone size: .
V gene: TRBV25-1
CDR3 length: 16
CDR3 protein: CASSEEVSGGAGGYTF
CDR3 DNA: TGTGCCAGCAGTGAGGAAGTCTCAGGGGGCGCCGGTGGCTACACCTTC

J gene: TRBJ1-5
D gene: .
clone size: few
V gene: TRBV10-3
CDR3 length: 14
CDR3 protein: CAISERVEDQPQHF
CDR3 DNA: TGTGCCATCAGTGAGCGGGTGGAGGATCAGCCCCAGCATTTT

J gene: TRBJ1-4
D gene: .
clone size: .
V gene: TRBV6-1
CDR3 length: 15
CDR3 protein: CASSVMRGATEKLFF
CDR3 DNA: TGTGCCAGCAGTGTAATGCGGGGGGCGACTGAAAAACTGTTTTTT

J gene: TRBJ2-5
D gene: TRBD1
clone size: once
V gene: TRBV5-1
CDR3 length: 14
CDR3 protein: CASSLTGGEETQYF
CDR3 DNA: TGCGCCAGCAGCTTGACAGGGGGCGAAGAGACCCAGTACTTC

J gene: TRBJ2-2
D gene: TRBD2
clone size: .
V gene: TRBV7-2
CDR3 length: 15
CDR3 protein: CASSQIAGESGELFF
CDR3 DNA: TGTGCCAGCAGCCAGATAGCGGGCGAATCCGGGGAGCTGTTTTTT

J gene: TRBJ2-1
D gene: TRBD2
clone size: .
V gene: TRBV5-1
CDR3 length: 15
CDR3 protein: CASSPRLASYNEQFF
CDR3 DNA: TGCGCCAGCAGCCCCCGACTAGCCTCCTACAATGAGCAGTTCTTC

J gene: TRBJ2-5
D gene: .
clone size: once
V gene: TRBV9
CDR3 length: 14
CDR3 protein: CASSVNAGQETQYF
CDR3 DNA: TGTGCCAGCAGCGTAAACGCCGGTCAAGAGACCCAGTACTTC

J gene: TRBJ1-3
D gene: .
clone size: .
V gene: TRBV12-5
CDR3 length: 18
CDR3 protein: CASALGLYGGGSGNTIYF
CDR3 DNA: TGTGCTAGTGCCCTGGGTCTCTACGGAGGGGGTTCTGGAAACACCATATATTTT

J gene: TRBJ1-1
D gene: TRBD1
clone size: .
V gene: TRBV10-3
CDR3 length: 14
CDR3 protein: CAINSGTGNTEAFF
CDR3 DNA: TGTGCCATCAACTCCGGGACAGGGAACACTGAAGCTTTCTTT

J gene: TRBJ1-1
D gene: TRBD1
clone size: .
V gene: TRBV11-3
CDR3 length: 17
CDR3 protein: CASSSYTGQGRNTEAFF
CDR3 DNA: TGTGCCAGCAGCTCCTATACAGGACAGGGCCGGAACACTGAAGCTTTCTTT

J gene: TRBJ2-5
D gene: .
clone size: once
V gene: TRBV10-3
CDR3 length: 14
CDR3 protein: CAISERGYQETQYF
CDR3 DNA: TGTGCCATCAGTGAGCGGGGGTACCAAGAGACCCAGTACTTC

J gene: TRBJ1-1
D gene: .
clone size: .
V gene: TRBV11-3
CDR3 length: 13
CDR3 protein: CASSVARGTEAFF
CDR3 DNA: TGTGCCAGCAGCGTCGCCAGGGGAACTGAAGCTTTCTTT

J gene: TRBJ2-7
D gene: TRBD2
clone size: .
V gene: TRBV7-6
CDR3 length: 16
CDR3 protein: CASSSLLAGGFYEQYF
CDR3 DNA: TGTGCCAGCAGCTCATTACTAGCGGGGGGTTTCTACGAGCAGTACTTC

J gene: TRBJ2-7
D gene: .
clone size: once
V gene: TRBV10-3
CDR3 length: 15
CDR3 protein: CAISDKAGQLNEQYF
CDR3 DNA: TGTGCCATCAGTGATAAAGCTGGACAGTTGAACGAGCAGTACTTC

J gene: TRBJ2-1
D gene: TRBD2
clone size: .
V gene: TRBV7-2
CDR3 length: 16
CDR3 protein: CASSFYGGAPYNEQFF
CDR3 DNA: TGTGCCAGCAGCTTTTACGGGGGGGCCCCCTACAATGAGCAGTTCTTC

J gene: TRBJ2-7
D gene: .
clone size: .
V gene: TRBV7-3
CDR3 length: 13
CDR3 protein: CASSPGQTLGQYF
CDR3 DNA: TGTGCCAGCAGCCCCGGACAGACTCTTGGGCAGTACTTC

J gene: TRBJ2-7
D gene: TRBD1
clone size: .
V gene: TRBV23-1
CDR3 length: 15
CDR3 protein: CASTWRGGFDYEQYF
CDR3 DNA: TGCGCCAGCACCTGGAGAGGGGGCTTTGACTACGAGCAGTACTTC

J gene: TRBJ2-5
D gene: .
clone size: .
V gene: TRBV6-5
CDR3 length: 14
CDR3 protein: CASSPMLGGETQYF
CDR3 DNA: TGTGCCAGCAGTCCTATGTTGGGGGGAGAGACCCAGTACTTC

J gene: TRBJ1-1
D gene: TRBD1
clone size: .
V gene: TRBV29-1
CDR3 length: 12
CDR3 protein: CSSDREGTEAFF
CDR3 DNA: TGCAGCTCCGACAGGGAAGGCACTGAAGCTTTCTTT

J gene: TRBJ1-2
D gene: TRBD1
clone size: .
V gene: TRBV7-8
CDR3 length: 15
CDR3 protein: CASSPRQGAGYGYTF
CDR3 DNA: TGTGCCAGCAGCCCCCGACAGGGGGCGGGATATGGCTACACCTTC

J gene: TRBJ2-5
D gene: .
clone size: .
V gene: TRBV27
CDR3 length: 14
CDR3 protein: CASSLSLLGETQYF
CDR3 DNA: TGTGCCAGCAGTTTGTCCCTCCTGGGGGAGACCCAGTACTTC

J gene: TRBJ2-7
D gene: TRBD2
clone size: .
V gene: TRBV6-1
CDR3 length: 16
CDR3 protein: CASSDPTSANSYEQYF
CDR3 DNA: TGTGCCAGCAGTGATCCGACTAGCGCGAACTCCTACGAGCAGTACTTC

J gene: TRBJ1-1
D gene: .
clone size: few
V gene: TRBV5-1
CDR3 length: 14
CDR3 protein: CASSLRQLNTEAFF
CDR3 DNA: TGCGCCAGCAGCTTGAGACAACTGAACACTGAAGCTTTCTTT

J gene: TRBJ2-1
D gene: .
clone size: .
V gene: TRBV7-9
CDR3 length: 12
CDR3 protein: CASSFLGNEQFF
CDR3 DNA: TGTGCCAGCAGCTTTCTGGGGAATGAGCAGTTCTTC

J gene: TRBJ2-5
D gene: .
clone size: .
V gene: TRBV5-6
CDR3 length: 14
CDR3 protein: CASSLRGLRETQYF
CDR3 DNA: TGTGCCAGCAGCTTGCGGGGGCTAAGGGAGACCCAGTACTTC

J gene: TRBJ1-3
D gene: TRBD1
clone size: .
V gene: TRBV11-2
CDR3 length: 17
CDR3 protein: CASSFRQGAFSGNTIYF
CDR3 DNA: TGTGCCAGCAGCTTTAGACAGGGGGCCTTCTCTGGAAACACCATATATTTT